Listed below are T cell receptor beta chains from one sample, sequenced in a study of radiation and T cells in renal cell carcinoma. The data were produced by immunoSEQ multiplex PCR, yet TCRdb's version contains in-frame clones alone and is incomplete. The sample contains approximately 110,000 clones, roughly 85% of which appear only once. Sequencing was performed on blood, taken from a patient whose treatment included radiotherapy and nephrectomy. The receptor set was obtained from an older woman with renal cell carcinoma. The CDR3 runs from the conserved cysteine through the conserved F or W. A D gene is named only where the DNA matches it firmly. Size is stated for part of the rows, as once, few or many counts, or as a class when the clone is expanded.

clone_size,v_call,d_call,j_call,cdr3_aa,cdr3_nt
NA,TRBV14,NA,TRBJ2-6,CASSPDGTGANVLTF,TGTGCCAGCAGCCCTGATGGGACTGGGGCCAACGTCCTGACTTTC
once,TRBV7-2,NA,TRBJ1-2,CASSRGPSEVYGYTF,TGTGCCAGCAGCCGAGGACCATCGGAGGTGTATGGCTACACCTTC
NA,TRBV2,NA,TRBJ1-4,CASSDSGRDEKLFF,TGTGCCAGCAGTGATAGCGGGCGGGATGAAAAACTGTTTTTT
many,TRBV27,NA,TRBJ2-1,CASRRADFVEQFF,TGTGCCAGCAGGAGGGCCGACTTCGTTGAGCAGTTCTTC
NA,TRBV4-1,NA,TRBJ1-1,CASKVNQDTEAFF,TGCGCCAGCAAGGTAAACCAGGACACTGAAGCTTTCTTT
NA,TRBV5-1,TRBD1,TRBJ2-7,CASSLDRGDFYEQYF,TGCGCCAGCAGCTTGGACAGGGGCGACTTCTACGAGCAGTACTTC
few,TRBV28,TRBD1,TRBJ1-1,CASSPAGGEAFF,TGTGCCAGCAGTCCAGCAGGGGGGGAGGCTTTCTTT
NA,TRBV15,NA,TRBJ2-7,CATGRTDYEQYF,TGTGCCACCGGACGGACGGACTACGAGCAGTACTTC
NA,TRBV5-5,NA,TRBJ1-1,CASSLQYAENTEAFF,TGTGCCAGCAGCTTGCAATACGCAGAGAACACTGAAGCTTTCTTT
NA,TRBV10-3,TRBD1,TRBJ1-5,CAIGSGQGNNQPQHF,TGTGCCATCGGCTCGGGACAGGGAAACAATCAGCCCCAGCATTTT
few,TRBV30,NA,TRBJ1-2,CAWSVQGNGGYTF,TGTGCCTGGAGTGTCCAGGGCAACGGTGGCTACACCTTC